The source of this T cell receptor (beta chain) is a study of cytomegalovirus exposure and HLA in healthy donors. The PCR was carried out with 60 Vbeta primers and 13 Jbeta primers. Here immunoSEQ multiplex PCR was the method, and the copy in TCRdb shows in-frame clones only, minus some. The data hold roughly 43,000 clones, with under 65% observed a single time. Germline V CDR1 and CDR2: GTSNPN, SVGIG (reference sequence). The CDR3 has 13 residues. Trimming removed 5 bases at V and 5 bases at J, with 14 bases between. Material: PBMCs. The chain has TRBV30 and TRBJ2-3; D unclear. This sequence was found in a human donor in good health. In DNA form, the CDR3 reads TGTGCCTGGGCTCGCGGAAACGGAGATACGCAGTATTTT. Translation: CAWARGNGDTQYF.